Listed below are T cell receptor beta chains from one sample, sequenced in a study of PD-L1 blockade in urothelial cancer. Assay: immunoSEQ multiplex PCR; the TCRdb copy retains only in-frame clones and omits some. This table has just under 40,000 clones, about 89% appearing once. The sample consisted of PBMCs, taken around atezolizumab (anti-PD-L1) treatment. The receptors stem from a woman aged 60-75 years with urothelial cancer. Each CDR3 is given with its conserved first and last residue. A D gene is named only where the DNA matches it firmly. The size entry is marked missing in some rows and otherwise reads once, few, many or a size class.

>TRBJ2-2|15|TRBV4-1|-|-
CASSGSPRRTGELFF
TGCGCCAGCAGCGGGAGCCCCCGAAGGACCGGGGAGCTGTTTTTT
>TRBJ2-7|12|TRBV10-3|-|-
CAISESGYEQYF
TGTGCCATCAGTGAGAGCGGTTACGAGCAGTACTTC
>TRBJ1-1|14|TRBV28|few|-
CASTTAQGRTEAFF
TGTGCCAGCACTACGGCGCAGGGTCGCACTGAAGCTTTCTTT
>TRBJ2-5|14|TRBV5-1|-|-
CASTPARGRETQYF
TGCGCCAGCACCCCGGCAAGGGGTAGGGAGACCCAGTACTTC
>TRBJ1-1|13|TRBV28|-|-
CASSFEYPAEAFF
TGTGCCAGCAGTTTCGAGTATCCCGCTGAAGCTTTCTTT
>TRBJ2-6|18|TRBV9|once|-
CASSQASQGYSGANVLTF
TGTGCCAGCAGCCAGGCTTCACAGGGATACTCTGGGGCCAACGTCCTGACTTTC
>TRBJ2-3|18|TRBV28|-|-
CASSTFPRLVLGTDTQYF
TGTGCCAGCAGTACCTTCCCGAGACTAGTTCTGGGCACAGATACGCAGTATTTT
>TRBJ1-4|15|TRBV28|-|TRBD1
CASSLRSSRDRMLFF
TGTGCCAGCAGTTTACGCAGTAGTAGGGACAGGATGTTGTTTTTT
>TRBJ2-7|13|TRBV29-1|-|-
CSVDGGGLDEQYF
TGCAGCGTTGATGGCGGAGGGCTCGACGAGCAGTACTTC
>TRBJ2-5|14|TRBV19|few|TRBD2
CASSILGGLETQYF
TGTGCCAGTAGTATACTCGGGGGGTTGGAGACCCAGTACTTC
>TRBJ1-5|15|TRBV19|-|-
CASSMLSGGVQPQHF
TGTGCCAGTAGTATGTTGTCCGGGGGAGTGCAGCCCCAGCATTTT
>TRBJ2-5|15|TRBV11-2|-|-
CASSQHAGRGETQYF
TGTGCCAGCAGCCAACATGCGGGACGAGGGGAGACCCAGTACTTC
>TRBJ2-3|12|TRBV18|-|-
CASSVEADTQYF
TGTGCCAGCTCAGTCGAGGCAGATACGCAGTATTTT
>TRBJ2-7|16|TRBV4-1|-|-
CASSQAPQDVRRKQYF
TGCGCCAGCAGCCAGGCGCCCCAGGATGTGCGCCGAAAGCAGTACTTC
>TRBJ2-7|15|TRBV10-3|-|TRBD1
CAISEPGQSPYEQYF
TGTGCCATCAGTGAACCGGGACAGAGTCCCTACGAGCAGTACTTC
>TRBJ2-7|16|TRBV4-1|few|TRBD2
CASSQGWTGTSLEQYF
TGCGCCAGCAGCCAAGGCTGGACCGGGACTAGCCTCGAGCAGTACTTC
>TRBJ1-1|13|TRBV28|once|TRBD1
CASIQGARTEAFF
TGTGCCAGCATTCAGGGGGCACGGACTGAAGCTTTCTTT
>TRBJ2-1|15|TRBV18|-|-
CASSGFSGSSNEQFF
TGTGCCAGCTCGGGGTTCTCGGGATCCAGCAATGAGCAGTTCTTC
>TRBJ2-7|11|TRBV2|-|-
CASSYSYEQYF
TGTGCCAGCAGTTACTCCTACGAGCAGTACTTC
>TRBJ2-5|15|TRBV10-3|-|TRBD1
CAIRKSGQGDETQYF
TGTGCCATCAGAAAATCTGGACAGGGGGACGAGACCCAGTACTTC
>TRBJ2-1|16|TRBV7-6|-|TRBD2
CASSLTTSGRPNEQFF
TGTGCCAGCAGCTTAACGACTAGCGGGAGACCCAATGAGCAGTTCTTC
>TRBJ2-3|17|TRBV11-2|-|TRBD2
CASSLGASGIQTDTQYF
TGTGCCAGCAGCTTAGGAGCTAGCGGGATACAGACAGATACGCAGTATTTT
>TRBJ1-4|16|TRBV12-5|-|TRBD1
CASGRLRDSSNEKLFF
TGTGCTAGTGGCCGACTCCGGGACAGTAGTAATGAAAAACTGTTTTTT
>TRBJ2-1|16|TRBV7-3|-|TRBD2
CASSKREGLTFNEQFF
TGTGCCAGCAGTAAGCGGGAGGGCCTTACATTCAATGAGCAGTTCTTC
>TRBJ2-1|17|TRBV28|-|TRBD2
CASSFRTSGRVYNEQFF
TGTGCCAGCAGTTTCCGGACTAGCGGGAGGGTTTACAATGAGCAGTTCTTC
>TRBJ2-5|14|TRBV7-9|-|-
CASSSPTRGETQYF
TGTGCCAGCAGCTCCCCCACCCGAGGAGAGACCCAGTACTTC
>TRBJ2-3|11|TRBV2|-|-
CASRLTDTQYF
TGTGCCAGCAGACTTACAGATACGCAGTATTTT
>TRBJ1-1|16|TRBV21-1|-|-
CASSKFRGRGNTEAFF
TGTGCCAGCAGCAAATTTAGGGGCAGGGGGAACACTGAAGCTTTCTTT
>TRBJ2-7|15|TRBV5-6|-|-
CASSLVGASSYEQYF
TGTGCCAGCAGCTTGGTGGGGGCGAGCTCCTACGAGCAGTACTTC
>TRBJ2-2|16|TRBV5-1|-|TRBD1
CASSLTDRGRTGELFF
TGCGCCAGCAGCTTGACAGACAGGGGGCGCACCGGGGAGCTGTTTTTT
>TRBJ2-1|15|TRBV6-4|-|TRBD2
CASRLLAGDSSEQFF
TGTGCCAGCAGACTACTAGCGGGAGACTCAAGTGAGCAGTTCTTC
>TRBJ2-1|15|TRBV2|-|-
CASTQGGTSYNEQFF
TGTGCCAGCACCCAAGGCGGGACTTCTTACAATGAGCAGTTCTTC
>TRBJ2-1|14|TRBV9|-|-
CASSVAGVVNEQFF
TGTGCCAGCAGCGTAGCGGGAGTGGTAAATGAGCAGTTCTTC
>TRBJ1-1|15|TRBV2|-|-
CASKRAQGGSTEAFF
TGTGCCAGCAAGCGAGCTCAGGGCGGGAGCACTGAAGCTTTCTTT
>TRBJ2-1|15|TRBV5-1|-|-
CASSLGLVSYNEQFF
TGCGCCAGCAGCTTGGGACTGGTCTCCTACAATGAGCAGTTCTTC
>TRBJ2-1|16|TRBV18|-|-
CASSPPRDLAYNEQFF
TGTGCCAGCTCACCACCGCGGGACCTCGCCTACAATGAGCAGTTCTTC
>TRBJ2-1|13|TRBV7-2|-|TRBD2
CASRMGTSGEQFF
TGTGCCAGCCGCATGGGGACTAGCGGTGAGCAGTTCTTC
>TRBJ1-5|12|TRBV28|-|-
CASSLLPGAQHF
TGTGCCAGCAGTCTTCTCCCCGGGGCCCAGCATTTT
>TRBJ1-5|15|TRBV5-5|-|-
CASSLVPEGTQPQHF
TGTGCCAGCAGCTTGGTCCCTGAGGGCACTCAGCCCCAGCATTTT
>TRBJ2-2|13|TRBV5-4|-|-
CASRPGNTGELFF
TGTGCCAGCAGACCGGGGAACACCGGGGAGCTGTTTTTT
>TRBJ1-2|19|TRBV28|-|TRBD1
CASSFSGFREDRAGYGYTF
TGTGCCAGCAGTTTTTCGGGTTTCAGAGAAGACAGGGCAGGCTATGGCTACACCTTC
>TRBJ2-7|14|TRBV19|-|TRBD2
CASSIASGAYEQYF
TGTGCCAGTAGTATAGCTAGCGGAGCCTACGAGCAGTACTTC
>TRBJ2-1|16|TRBV12-5|-|TRBD2
CASGLVLGLAGGEQFF
TGTGCTAGTGGTTTGGTACTTGGACTAGCGGGAGGTGAGCAGTTCTTC